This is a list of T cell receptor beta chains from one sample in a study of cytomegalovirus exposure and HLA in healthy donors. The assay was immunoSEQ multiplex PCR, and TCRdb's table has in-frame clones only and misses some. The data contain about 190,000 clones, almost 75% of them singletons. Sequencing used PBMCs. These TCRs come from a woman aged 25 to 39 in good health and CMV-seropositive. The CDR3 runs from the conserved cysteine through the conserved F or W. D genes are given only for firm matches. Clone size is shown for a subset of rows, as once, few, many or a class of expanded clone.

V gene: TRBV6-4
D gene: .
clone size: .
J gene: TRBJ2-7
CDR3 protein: CASSPAQGSYEQYF
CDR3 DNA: TGTGCCAGCAGCCCGGCACAGGGCTCCTACGAGCAGTACTTC

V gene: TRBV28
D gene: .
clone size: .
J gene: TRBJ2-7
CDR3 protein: CASSPAGISYEQYF
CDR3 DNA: TGTGCCAGCAGTCCTGCCGGGATCTCCTACGAGCAGTACTTC

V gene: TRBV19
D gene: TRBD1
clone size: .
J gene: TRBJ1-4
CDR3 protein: CASSPRGLAEKLFF
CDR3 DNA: TGTGCCAGTAGTCCCAGGGGGCTGGCTGAAAAACTGTTTTTT

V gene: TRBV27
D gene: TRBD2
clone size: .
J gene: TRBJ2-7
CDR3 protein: CASSTGTNNPAYEQYF
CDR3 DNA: TGTGCCAGCAGTACCGGGACTAACAACCCAGCCTACGAGCAGTACTTC

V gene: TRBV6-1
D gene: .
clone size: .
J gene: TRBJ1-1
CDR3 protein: CASSEAGQSVTEAFF
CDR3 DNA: TGTGCCAGCAGTGAAGCAGGACAGAGTGTCACTGAAGCTTTCTTT

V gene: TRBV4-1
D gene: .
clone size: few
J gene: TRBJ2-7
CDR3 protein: CASSQQEGYEQYF
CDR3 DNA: TGCGCCAGCAGCCAACAAGAGGGCTACGAGCAGTACTTC

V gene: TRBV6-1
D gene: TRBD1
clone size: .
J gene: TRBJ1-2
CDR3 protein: CASSEAGRGSGGYGYTF
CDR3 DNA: TGTGCCAGCAGTGAAGCGGGCAGGGGGTCAGGGGGGTATGGCTACACCTTC

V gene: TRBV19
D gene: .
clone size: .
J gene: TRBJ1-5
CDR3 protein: CATRGGNQPQHF
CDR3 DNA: TGTGCCACCCGGGGGGGCAATCAGCCCCAGCATTTT

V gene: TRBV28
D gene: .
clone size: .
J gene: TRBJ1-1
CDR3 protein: CASSWRGGNTEAFF
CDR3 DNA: TGTGCCAGCAGTTGGAGGGGGGGGAACACTGAAGCTTTCTTT

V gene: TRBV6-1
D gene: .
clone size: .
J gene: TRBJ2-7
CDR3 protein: CASSWGTSGYEQYF
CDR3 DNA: TGTGCCAGCAGTTGGGGGACTTCCGGATACGAGCAGTACTTC

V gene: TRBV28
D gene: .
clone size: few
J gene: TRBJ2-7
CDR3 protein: CASSSNLRGEQYF
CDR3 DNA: TGTGCCAGCAGTTCAAACCTACGGGGCGAGCAGTACTTC

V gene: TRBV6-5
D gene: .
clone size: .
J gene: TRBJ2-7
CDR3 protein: CASTGLYYEQYF
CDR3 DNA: TGTGCCAGCACAGGGCTATACTACGAGCAGTACTTC

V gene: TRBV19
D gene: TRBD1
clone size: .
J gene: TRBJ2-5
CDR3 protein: CASSIRGRETQYF
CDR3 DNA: TGTGCCAGTAGTATAAGGGGGCGAGAGACCCAGTACTTC

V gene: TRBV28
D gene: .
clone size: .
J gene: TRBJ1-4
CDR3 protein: CASSPFEATNEKLFF
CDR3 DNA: TGTGCCAGCAGCCCCTTCGAGGCAACTAATGAAAAACTGTTTTTT

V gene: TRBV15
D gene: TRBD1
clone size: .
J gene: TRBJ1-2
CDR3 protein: CATSTGQAGPLRGYTF
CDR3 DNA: TGTGCCACCAGCACCGGACAGGCTGGGCCCTTAAGGGGCTACACCTTC

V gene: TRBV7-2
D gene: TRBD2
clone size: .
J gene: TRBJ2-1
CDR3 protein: CASRSGGLAGYNEQFF
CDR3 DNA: TGTGCCAGCAGGAGTGGGGGACTAGCGGGTTACAATGAGCAGTTCTTC

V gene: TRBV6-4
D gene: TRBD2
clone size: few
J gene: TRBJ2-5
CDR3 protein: CASSSLAGGETQYF
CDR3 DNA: TGTGCCAGCAGTAGTCTAGCGGGAGGCGAGACCCAGTACTTC

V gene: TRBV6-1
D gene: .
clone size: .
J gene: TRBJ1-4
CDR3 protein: CASSEPRGVNEKLFF
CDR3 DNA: TGTGCCAGCAGTGAGCCCAGGGGCGTTAATGAAAAACTGTTTTTT

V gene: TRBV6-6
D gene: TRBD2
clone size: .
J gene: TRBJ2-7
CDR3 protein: CASSYGRLAAFGEQYF
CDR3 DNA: TGTGCCAGCAGCTACGGGAGACTAGCTGCGTTTGGCGAGCAGTACTTC

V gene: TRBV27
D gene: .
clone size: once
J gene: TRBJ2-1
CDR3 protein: CASRGLEYNEQFF
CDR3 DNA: TGTGCCAGCCGGGGACTGGAGTACAATGAGCAGTTCTTC

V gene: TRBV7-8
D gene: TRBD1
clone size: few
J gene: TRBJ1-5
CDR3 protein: CASSSGTGSNQPQHF
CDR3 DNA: TGTGCCAGCAGCTCCGGGACAGGTAGCAATCAGCCCCAGCATTTT

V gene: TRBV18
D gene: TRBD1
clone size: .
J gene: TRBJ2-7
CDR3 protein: CASSLRTGEYEQYF
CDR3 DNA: TGTGCCAGCTCACTACGGACAGGGGAGTACGAGCAGTACTTC

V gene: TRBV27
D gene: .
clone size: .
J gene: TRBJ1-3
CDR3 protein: CASSSGGSAGNTIYF
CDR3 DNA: TGTGCCAGCAGTTCCGGGGGGTCGGCCGGAAACACCATATATTTT

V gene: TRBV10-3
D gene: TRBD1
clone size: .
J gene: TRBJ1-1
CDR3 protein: CAIRPGTGGRDTEAFF
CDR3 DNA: TGTGCCATCAGACCCGGGACAGGGGGCAGGGACACTGAAGCTTTCTTT

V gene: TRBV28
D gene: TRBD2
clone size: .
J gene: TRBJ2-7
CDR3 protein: CASSPSGTYEQYF
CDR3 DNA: TGTGCCAGCAGTCCTAGCGGAACCTACGAGCAGTACTTC

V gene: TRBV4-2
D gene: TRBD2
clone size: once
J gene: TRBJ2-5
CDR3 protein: CASSQAGLAGEGETQYF
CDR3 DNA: TGTGCCAGCAGCCAGGCGGGACTAGCGGGAGAGGGAGAGACCCAGTACTTC

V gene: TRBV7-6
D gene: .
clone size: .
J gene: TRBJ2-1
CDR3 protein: CASSFGQNNEQFF
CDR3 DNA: TGTGCCAGCAGCTTTGGACAGAACAATGAGCAGTTCTTC

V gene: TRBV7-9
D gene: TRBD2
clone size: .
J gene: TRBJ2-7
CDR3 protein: CSSSSGTTQYEQYF
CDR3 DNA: TGTTCCAGCAGCTCCGGGACTACCCAGTACGAGCAGTACTTC

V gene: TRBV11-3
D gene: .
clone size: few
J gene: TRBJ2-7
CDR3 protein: CASSLGDSSYEQYF
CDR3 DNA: TGTGCCAGCAGCTTAGGCGATAGCTCCTACGAGCAGTACTTC

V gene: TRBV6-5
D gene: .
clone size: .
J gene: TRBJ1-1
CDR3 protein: CASSYSKQLNTEAFF
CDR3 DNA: TGTGCCAGCAGTTACTCAAAACAGTTGAACACTGAAGCTTTCTTT

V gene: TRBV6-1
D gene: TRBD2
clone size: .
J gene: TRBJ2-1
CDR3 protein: CASHGRGFDNEQFF
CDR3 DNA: TGTGCCAGCCACGGGAGGGGGTTCGACAATGAGCAGTTCTTC

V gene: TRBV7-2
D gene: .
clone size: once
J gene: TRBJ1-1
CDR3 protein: CASSYQGRVTEAFF
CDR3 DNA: TGTGCCAGCAGCTACCAAGGGCGGGTCACTGAAGCTTTCTTT

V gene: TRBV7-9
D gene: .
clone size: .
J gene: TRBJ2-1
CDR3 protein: CASSPPGNSYNEQFF
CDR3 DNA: TGTGCCAGCAGCCCCCCAGGGAACTCCTACAATGAGCAGTTCTTC

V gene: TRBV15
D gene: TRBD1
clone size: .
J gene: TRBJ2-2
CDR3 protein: CATSRTGGNTGELFF
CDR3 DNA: TGTGCCACCAGCAGAACAGGGGGTAACACCGGGGAGCTGTTTTTT

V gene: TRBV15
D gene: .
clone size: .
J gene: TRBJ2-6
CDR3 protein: CATSTSFGTSGANVLTF
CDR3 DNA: TGTGCCACCAGCACATCTTTTGGGACTTCTGGGGCCAACGTCCTGACTTTC

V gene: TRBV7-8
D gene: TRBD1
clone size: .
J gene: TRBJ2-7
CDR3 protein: CASSLWGQGLYEQYF
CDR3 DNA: TGTGCCAGCAGCTTATGGGGACAGGGGCTCTACGAGCAGTACTTC

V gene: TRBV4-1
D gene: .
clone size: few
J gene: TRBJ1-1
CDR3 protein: CASSQAGGDTEAFF
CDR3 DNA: TGCGCCAGCAGCCAAGCAGGAGGAGACACTGAAGCTTTCTTT

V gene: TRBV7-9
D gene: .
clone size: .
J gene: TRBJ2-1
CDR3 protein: CASSLHDGDEQFF
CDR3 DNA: TGTGCCAGCAGCTTACATGACGGGGATGAGCAGTTCTTC

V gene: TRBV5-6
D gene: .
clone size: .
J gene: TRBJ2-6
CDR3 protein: CASSRRGLSSGANVLTF
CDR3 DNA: TGTGCCAGCTCGAGACGTGGACTAAGCTCTGGGGCCAACGTCCTGACTTTC

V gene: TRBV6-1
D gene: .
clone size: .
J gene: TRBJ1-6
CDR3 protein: CASSVTSGTNNSPLHF
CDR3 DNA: TGTGCCAGCAGTGTAACCTCAGGGACTAATAATTCACCCCTCCACTTT

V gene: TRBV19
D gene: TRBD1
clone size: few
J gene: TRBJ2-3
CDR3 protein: CASSPGTGRGPDTQYF
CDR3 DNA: TGTGCCAGTAGTCCCGGGACAGGGAGGGGGCCAGATACGCAGTATTTT

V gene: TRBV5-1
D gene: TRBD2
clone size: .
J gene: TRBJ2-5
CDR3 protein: CASTASGSSETQYF
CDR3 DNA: TGCGCCAGTACTGCTAGCGGGAGCTCGGAGACCCAGTACTTC

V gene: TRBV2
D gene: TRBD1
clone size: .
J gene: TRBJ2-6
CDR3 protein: CASNSGTDRSGANVLTF
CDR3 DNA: TGTGCCAGTAATTCCGGGACAGACCGTTCTGGGGCCAATGTCCTGACTTTC

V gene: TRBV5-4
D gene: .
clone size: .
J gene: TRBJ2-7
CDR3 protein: CASSLDREKTYEQYF
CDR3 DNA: TGTGCCAGCAGCTTGGACAGGGAAAAAACCTACGAGCAGTACTTC

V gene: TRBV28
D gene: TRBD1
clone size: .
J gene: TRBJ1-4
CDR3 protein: CASSTGTEDEKLFF
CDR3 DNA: TGTGCCAGCAGCACCGGGACAGAGGATGAAAAACTGTTTTTT

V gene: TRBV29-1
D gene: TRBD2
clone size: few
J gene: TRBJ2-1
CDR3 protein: CSGRLAGVDNEQFF
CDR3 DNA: TGCAGCGGCCGCCTAGCGGGAGTCGACAATGAGCAGTTCTTC

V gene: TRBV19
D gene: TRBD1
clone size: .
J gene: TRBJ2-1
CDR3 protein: CASSTAGTGKNNEQFF
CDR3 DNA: TGTGCCAGTAGTACCGCCGGGACAGGGAAAAACAATGAGCAGTTCTTC

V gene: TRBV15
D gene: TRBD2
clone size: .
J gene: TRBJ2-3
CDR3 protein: CATSRENAGGPGDTQYF
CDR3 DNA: TGTGCCACCAGCAGAGAAAACGCGGGAGGGCCGGGGGATACGCAGTATTTT

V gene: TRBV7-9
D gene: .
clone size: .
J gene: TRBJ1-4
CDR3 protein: CASSPQGWANEKLFF
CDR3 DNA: TGTGCCAGCAGCCCTCAGGGGTGGGCTAATGAAAAACTGTTTTTT

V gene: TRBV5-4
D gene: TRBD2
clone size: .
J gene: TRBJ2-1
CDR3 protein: CASSVGLAGVNNEQFF
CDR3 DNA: TGTGCCAGCAGCGTCGGACTAGCGGGAGTGAACAATGAGCAGTTCTTC

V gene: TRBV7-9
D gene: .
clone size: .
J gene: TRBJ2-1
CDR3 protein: CASSPSPATKYNEQFF
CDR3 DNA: TGTGCCAGCAGCCCGTCCCCCGCGACTAAGTACAATGAGCAGTTCTTC

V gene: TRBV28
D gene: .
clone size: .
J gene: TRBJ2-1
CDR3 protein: CASSLIGRDGYEQFF
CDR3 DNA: TGTGCCAGCAGTTTAATCGGGAGAGACGGCTATGAGCAGTTCTTC